One and the same sample provided the 20 T cell receptor beta chains below, sequenced in a study of OX40 agonist ivuxolimab in advanced cancers. Measured with immunoSEQ multiplex PCR; TCRdb has only the in-frame clones, and not every one. The top ten clones hold approximately 1.2% of a sample with under 70,000 clones, 86% of them seen once. The source was CD4+ or CD8+ T cells sorted from blood, collected in a trial of the OX40 agonist ivuxolimab. Receptors were obtained from an adult with an advanced solid tumor such as melanoma, head and neck, liver or kidney cancer.

The J gene is TRBJ1-3, the V gene TRBV11-3, with TRBD1 identical over 7 bases. In germline, CDR1 is SGHNT, CDR2 YENEEA. The CDR3 runs 15 residues. V dropped 0 bases and J dropped 3; count of bases not matched to a gene: 2. CDR3 loop: CASSLEGGHGNTIYF. The DNA of the CDR3 is TGTGCCAGCAGCTTAGAAGGGGGCCATGGAAACACCATATATTTT.

The rearrangement uses TRBV30 and TRBJ1-6; D gene unclear. CDR3 length equals 14 residues. V was cut by 4 bases and J by 3 bases, with 10 bases left in between. Looked up from germline, CDR1 is GTSNPN and CDR2 is SVGIG (reference sequence). In DNA, the CDR3 is TGTGCCTGGAAATCTCGGGACTATAATTCACCCCTCCACTTT. It is translated as CAWKSRDYNSPLHF.

The CDR3 DNA follows: TGTGCCAGCGGAAGCTACGAGCAGTACTTC. Residues: CASGSYEQYF. J is TRBJ2-7 and V is TRBV28; D gene ambiguous. Trimming pared 8 bases from V and 3 bases from J, leaving 5 bases between. The CDR3 loop spans 10 amino acids. The germline V gene has CDR1 MDHEN and CDR2 SYDVKM.

The J gene is TRBJ2-2, the V gene TRBV11-1; maybe TRBD1 (6 bases). CDR1 and CDR2 from the germline V gene are SGHAT and FQDESV (reference sequence). The CDR3 loop spans 13 amino acids. Trimming took 6 bases from V and 4 from J, leaving 9 bases between them. The CDR3 region has the DNA TGTGCCAGCAGGAAACAGGGCACCGGGGAGCTGTTTTTT. Amino acid sequence: CASRKQGTGELFF.

This rearrangement joins TRBV5-8 to TRBJ1-2; 7 bases line up with TRBD1. This CDR3 is built from 14 residues. Germline V gene lookup returns CDR1 SGHTS and CDR2 YDEGEE. The V gene end was trimmed by 4 bases and the J gene end by 3 bases; junction bases not matched to a gene: 6. As DNA, the CDR3 is TGTGCCAGCAGCCTAACCGGGACAGACTATGGCTACACCTTC. Translating gives CASSLTGTDYGYTF.

The rearrangement joins TRBV11-1 to TRBJ2-7; 7 nucleotides match TRBD2. Germline CDR1 reads SGHAT; CDR2 reads FQDESV (reference sequence). Trimming cost V 3 bases and J 1 base; bases outside gene matches: 3. The CDR3 is made up of 14 amino acids. The CDR3 DNA reads as TGTGCCAGCAGCTTGCGGCGGGAGTCCTACGAGCAGTACTTC. Protein: CASSLRRESYEQYF.

In this sample, this clone turned up once. Distinct nucleotide sequences in the sample also encode this CDR3. The V gene is TRBV11-2, the J gene TRBJ2-2; D is undetermined. The CDR3 extends over 13 amino acids. Germline V CDR1 and CDR2: SGHAT, FQNNGV. V was pared by 2 bases and J by 4 bases, with 5 bases between. CDR3 in amino acids: CASSLIGTGELFF. The CDR3 DNA follows: TGTGCCAGCAGCTTAATCGGCACCGGGGAGCTGTTTTTT.

This clone was seen just once. The rearrangement links TRBV19 to TRBJ2-3; tentative D call: TRBD1 (5 bases). Trimming took off 2 bases at V and 0 bases at J, with 12 bases between the two ends. In germline, CDR1 is LNHDA, CDR2 SQIVND (reference sequence). The CDR3 runs to 16 residues. The CDR3 DNA sequence: TGTGCCAGTAGTATACTGCTAGGGGCTAGCACAGATACGCAGTATTTT. Its translation: CASSILLGASTDTQYF.

V is TRBV6-5 and J is TRBJ2-4; unclear D gene. Trimming removed 3 bases from V and 6 bases from J, with 12 bases in between. This CDR3 spans 14 amino acids. The germline V gene has CDR1 MNHEY and CDR2 SVGAGI. The CDR3 here is CASSYSQDGNIQYF. The CDR3 DNA reads as TGTGCCAGCAGTTATTCTCAGGACGGAAACATTCAGTACTTC.

The J gene is TRBJ1-6, the V gene TRBV5-4; 7 nucleotides line up with TRBD1. The CDR3 length is 15 residues. Germline trimming cut 1 base from V and 9 bases from J; bases unmatched to any gene: 7. Per the germline V gene, CDR1 is SGHNT and CDR2 is YYREEE (reference sequence). The CDR3 sequence is CASSLWNRGGSPLHF. The CDR3 region has the DNA TGTGCCAGCAGCTTGTGGAACAGGGGAGGTTCACCCCTCCACTTT.

The chain recombines TRBV28 with TRBJ2-5, with D possibly being TRBD2 (6 bases). The CDR3 spans 12 residues. With 5 bases removed from V and 4 bases from J, the gap between germline ends came to 8 bases. Germline CDR1 reads MDHEN; CDR2 reads SYDVKM. Written as DNA, the CDR3 is TGTGCCAGCAGTGCGGGAATAGAGACCCAGTACTTC. It encodes CASSAGIETQYF.

The chain recombines TRBV7-9 with TRBJ2-3; 7 bases align to TRBD2. The ends lost 8 bases at V and 2 bases at J; junction bases unmatched: 7. The CDR3 contains 14 residues. Germline CDR1 and CDR2: SEHNR and FQNEAQ (reference sequence). The CDR3 is CASEPAGSTDTQYF. The CDR3 DNA reads as TGTGCCAGCGAACCAGCGGGATCCACAGATACGCAGTATTTT.

The rearrangement uses TRBV15 and TRBJ2-7; D tentatively fits TRBD1 or TRBD2 (5 bases each). The CDR3 extends over 13 amino acids. From germline, CDR1 is LNHNV and CDR2 YYDKDF (reference sequence). V was cut by 3 bases and J by 2 bases, with 8 bases left in between. In DNA, the CDR3 is TGTGCCACCAGCAGGGGGGAGCCCTACGAGCAGTACTTC. Protein product: CATSRGEPYEQYF.

This chain links TRBV4-1 with TRBJ2-7; 13 nucleotides align to TRBD2. This CDR3 contains 16 residues. V shed 4 bases and J 3 bases; nucleotides not matched to a gene: 6. Germline assignment: CDR1 MGHRA and CDR2 YSYEKL. The CDR3 spells CASSRGTSGINYEQYF. The CDR3 nucleotides are TGCGCCAGCAGCCGAGGGACTAGCGGGATTAACTACGAGCAGTACTTC.

V is TRBV6-1 and J is TRBJ2-5; 7 nucleotides agree with TRBD2. After removal of 3 bases from V and 4 bases from J, the junction contained 2 bases not matched to a gene. CDR1 MNHNS and CDR2 SASEGT come from the germline V gene. The CDR3 is 13 amino acids. The CDR3 is CASSDGLVETQYF. The CDR3 DNA follows: TGTGCCAGCAGTGACGGACTAGTAGAGACCCAGTACTTC.

The CDR3 DNA sequence: TGCGCCAGCAGCCACCAAGAGACCCAGTACTTC. It codes for CASSHQETQYF. V usage is TRBV4-1 and J usage is TRBJ2-5; D ambiguous. The germline V gene has CDR1 MGHRA and CDR2 YSYEKL. V was pared by 3 bases and J by 1 base, with 0 bases between. This CDR3 has 11 residues.

This clone was counted a single time. This chain connects TRBV6-5 to TRBJ2-1; 14 positions match TRBD2. This CDR3 contains 14 residues. Germline lookup yields CDR1 MNHEY and CDR2 SVGAGI. V shed 8 bases and J 7 bases; nucleotides not matched to a gene: 4. As DNA, the CDR3 is TGTGCCAGCGAGACTAGCGGGAGGGCAAATGAGCAGTTCTTC. Encoded protein: CASETSGRANEQFF.

Only one count was recorded for this clone. V and J are TRBV7-9 and TRBJ1-4; unclear D gene. Trimming removed 1 base from V and 4 bases from J, with 13 bases in between. CDR3 length equals 16 residues. The V gene's germline CDR1 is SEHNR and CDR2 FQNEAQ (reference sequence). This CDR3 reads CASSLGRTVLNEKLFF. In DNA, the CDR3 is TGTGCCAGCAGCTTAGGGAGAACCGTGCTTAATGAAAAACTGTTTTTT.

This chain joins TRBV2 and TRBJ2-5; D is ambiguous. Trimming pared 6 bases from V and 5 bases from J, leaving 10 bases between. The CDR3 runs 12 residues. Germline CDR1 and CDR2: SNHLY and FYNNEI. CDR3 sequence (DNA): TGTGCCAGCAGCCCGGTGGGGGAGACCCAGTACTTC. It yields the protein CASSPVGETQYF.

The chain is built from TRBV5-1 and TRBJ2-3; weak D call: TRBD1 (5 bases). The germline V gene encodes CDR1 SGHRS and CDR2 YFSETQ. V was clipped by 0 bases and J by 4 bases, with 9 bases between them. This CDR3 has 14 amino acids. The CDR3 bases are TGCGCCAGCAGCTTGGCAGGGTTAGCAGATACGCAGTATTTT. Translating gives CASSLAGLADTQYF.